A single sample gave rise to the 18 T cell receptor beta chains below, sequenced in a study of metastatic and nonmetastatic thyroid tumors. TCRdb reprocessed the PCR reads using MiXCR. The sample has about 14,000 clones, approximately 12% seen once; the top ten hold about 15%. Thyroid surgery had not been preceded by any treatment in any patient. Material: blood. These TCRs come from a female donor with papillary thyroid cancer or a benign thyroid nodule (not recorded which). Some clones in this sample may be carry-over from other donors' samples.

In this sample, this clone turned up many times. The V and J genes are TRBV11-2 and TRBJ2-2, with TRBD2 identical over 9 bases. In germline, CDR1 is SGHAT, CDR2 FQNNGV. J lost 5 bases, V lost 0 bases, and 4 bases had no gene match. The CDR3 has 16 residues. CDR3 bases: TGTGCCAGCAGCTTAGAGCCTAGCGGGGTGACCGGGGAGCTGTTTTTT. Amino acid sequence: CASSLEPSGVTGELFF.

This clone showed up just a few times. The junction departs from the called germline gene at one end, perhaps through a read error. The CDR3 loop is CASRETPISTVELFF. The CDR3 nucleotides read TGTGCCAGTAGGGAGACACCGATCTCCACCGTGGAGCTGTTTTTT. The chain recombines TRBV6-1 with TRBJ2-2; possibly TRBD2 for D (5 bases). CDR1 is MNHNS and CDR2 is SASEGT in the germline V gene. CDR3 length equals 15 residues.

The chain has TRBV12-3 or TRBV12-4 and TRBJ2-1; 14 bases align to TRBD2. V trimming: 3 bases; J trimming: 6 bases; junction bases outside the gene matches: 7. This CDR3 has 17 amino acids. The chain's CDR3 is CASSFVMTSGGANEQFF. CDR3 bases: TGTGCCAGCAGTTTTGTGATGACTAGCGGGGGGGCCAATGAGCAGTTCTTC.

This clone was counted at least ten times. V gene TRBV12-5 combines with J gene TRBJ1-1; a possible D gene is TRBD1 (5 bases). The germline gives CDR1 LGHNT, CDR2 FRNRAP. Trimming removed 5 bases at V and 12 bases at J, with 19 bases between. This CDR3 is 13 amino acids long. The CDR3 DNA is TGTGCTAGTGGTGGCGTTATAACAGGTGGCCCTTTCTTT. It specifies CASGGVITGGPFF.

This clone was seen at least ten times. The genes are TRBV30 and TRBJ2-3; 8 bases are shared with TRBD2. J was trimmed by 6 bases and V by 3 bases; bases with no gene match: 11. The CDR3 has 15 amino acids. Looked up from germline, CDR1 is GTSNPN and CDR2 is SVGIG (reference sequence). The CDR3 region is CAWRIREGLWDTQYF. The DNA for the CDR3 is TGTGCCTGGAGGATACGGGAGGGCCTATGGGATACGCAGTATTTT.

To note about this clone: A read error may produce the germline difference seen at one junction end. The chain uses TRBV5-1 and TRBJ2-1; a possible D gene is TRBD1 (5 bases). The V gene's germline CDR1 is SGHRS and CDR2 YFSETQ. The CDR3 runs 17 residues. The CDR3, as DNA: TGTGCCAGCAGCCTGACTTCGACAGTAAGCTCCTACAATGAGCAGTTCTTC. It specifies CASSLTSTVSSYNEQFF.

This clone was observed many times. This may be a read error: a much more frequent sequence differs by one nucleotide. CDR3 in amino acids: CASSYIGNAQFF. The CDR3 nucleotides read TGTGCCAGCAGTTATATTGGAAATGCGCAGTTCTTC. This sequence joins TRBV12-3 or TRBV12-4 and TRBJ2-1; no firm D call. There are 12 residues in the CDR3.

This clone was recorded at least ten times. The chain couples TRBV20-1 to TRBJ2-5; 14 bases align to TRBD2. Per the germline V gene, CDR1 is DFQATT and CDR2 is SNEGSKA (reference sequence). CDR3 length: 16 amino acids. Trimming took 6 bases from V and 1 from J; bases not matched to a gene: 7. The CDR3 region is CSATGTSGGSQETQYF. In DNA form, the CDR3 reads TGCAGTGCGACCGGGACTAGCGGGGGATCCCAAGAGACCCAGTACTTC.

This clone is judged medium-sized (0.01 to 0.1%). V and J are TRBV6-5 and TRBJ2-3, with TRBD2 matching 10 bases. CDR3 length: 17 amino acids. Germline V CDR1 and CDR2: MNHEY, SVGAGI. V trimming: 5 bases; J trimming: 2 bases; junction bases outside the gene matches: 10. As DNA, the CDR3 is TGTGCCAGCAGTCCCCGTGTTGGACTAGCGGCCACAGATACGCAGTATTTT. It yields the protein CASSPRVGLAATDTQYF.

This clone was seen repeatedly, ten times or more. V is TRBV7-8 and J is TRBJ1-1; weak D call: TRBD1 (5 bases). Trimming took off 4 bases at V and 2 bases at J, with 17 bases between the two ends. This CDR3 region has 16 residues. Per the germline V gene, CDR1 is SGHVS and CDR2 is FQNEAQ. CDR3 nucleotide sequence: TGTGCCAGCAGCTCCCTCACAGGTTTTGGTAACACTGAAGCTTTCTTT. Its translation: CASSSLTGFGNTEAFF. Full variable domain (outside the CDR3, taken from reference TRBV7-8 and TRBJ1-1): GAGVSQSPRYKVAKRGQDVALRCDPISGHVSLFWYQQALGQGPEFLTYFQNEAQLDKSGLPSDRFFAERPEGSVSTLKIQRTQQEDSAVYLCASSSLTGFGNTEAFFGQGTRLTVV.

The table lists this clone with a count of one. Just one base apart from a much larger clone, this may be a read error. The chain's CDR3 is CSARIRGSGGTQYF. The CDR3 nucleotides read TGCAGTGCTAGGATTAGAGGGAGTGGAGGGACCCAGTACTTC. This sequence joins TRBV20-1 and TRBJ2-5; D may be TRBD2 (5 bases). This CDR3 region has 14 residues. V lost 3 bases and J 7 bases, leaving 18 bases between the germline ends. Looked up from germline, CDR1 is DFQATT and CDR2 is SNEGSKA (reference sequence).

This clone has a count of ten or more. This chain joins TRBV29-1 and TRBJ2-3; 9 bases map to TRBD2. Germline assignment: CDR1 SQVTM and CDR2 ANQGSEA. The V segment lost 6 bases and the J segment 3 bases; nucleotides outside the gene matches: 4. The CDR3 spans 13 residues. For the CDR3, the DNA is TGCAGCGTGCGGGGGGGGCTGACAGATACGCAGTATTTT. Residues: CSVRGGLTDTQYF.

In the case of this clone: One end of the junction fails to match germline, which may point to a read error. The genes are TRBV5-6 and TRBJ1-1; D might be TRBD1 (6 bases). Germline CDR1 is SGHDT and CDR2 is YYEEEE. The CDR3 runs 16 residues. The CDR3, as DNA: TGTGCCAGCAGCTTGGCGGGGACACTACTGAACACTGATGCTTTCTTT. Translation: CASSLAGTLLNTDAFF.

By proportion, this clone is medium-sized. The chain recombines TRBV6-5 with TRBJ1-5, with TRBD1 as a possible D gene (5 bases). Germline V gene lookup returns CDR1 MNHEY and CDR2 SVGAGI. This CDR3 region has 15 residues. Deletions cut 4 bases from V and 3 bases from J, with 13 bases between. Here the CDR3 reads CASSSSTAYNQPQHF. The CDR3 bases are TGTGCCAGCAGTTCCTCGACAGCCTACAATCAGCCCCAGCATTTT.

The gene calls are TRBV6-1 and TRBJ2-3, with D perhaps TRBD1 (5 bases). The V gene's germline CDR1 is MNHNS and CDR2 SASEGT. The V and J ends lost 5 bases and 5 bases respectively, with 17 bases between them. The CDR3 is made up of 15 amino acids. CDR3 region: CASSQTGGAVDTQYF. The CDR3 coding sequence is TGTGCCAGCAGTCAAACAGGTGGCGCCGTAGATACGCAGTATTTT.

This clone was observed many times. Other DNA sequences within the sample encode an identical CDR3. The chain recombines TRBV2 with TRBJ1-4; D is perhaps TRBD1 (5 bases). V lost 6 bases and J lost 0, with 8 bases in between. CDR3 size: 14 residues. CDR1 and CDR2 from the germline V gene are SNHLY and FYNNEI. CDR3 region: CASRDTPTNEKLFF. CDR3 nucleotide sequence: TGTGCCAGCAGGGACACCCCAACTAATGAAAAACTGTTTTTT.

This clone occurred many times. The chain recombines TRBV5-6 with TRBJ2-7; 8 bases agree with TRBD2. V was clipped by 3 bases and J by 6 bases; unmatched bases: 8. CDR1 and CDR2 from the germline V gene are SGHDT and YYEEEE. The CDR3 sequence is 14 residues long. The CDR3 region is CASSYPAGVSEQYF. For the CDR3, the DNA is TGTGCCAGCAGCTATCCAGCGGGGGTCTCCGAGCAGTACTTC.

This clone was recorded many times. V is TRBV18 and J is TRBJ2-7, with a weak D call TRBD1 (5 bases). The CDR3 runs to 15 residues. The V gene lost 2 bases and the J gene lost 9 bases, with 20 bases spanning the gap. The V gene's germline CDR1 is KGHSH and CDR2 LQKENI. CDR3 nucleotides: TGTGCCAGCTCACCATTAGGCCAGGACATGGGTTGGCAGTACTTC. This encodes CASSPLGQDMGWQYF. The full variable domain, completed using reference TRBV18 and TRBJ2-7, is NAGVMQNPRHLVRRRGQEARLRCSPMKGHSHVYWYRQLPEEGLKFMVYLQKENIIDESGMPKERFSAEFPKEGPSILRIQQVVRGDSAAYFCASSPLGQDMGWQYFGPGTRLTVT.